This T cell receptor beta chain comes out of a study of cytotoxic CD8 clonotypes in ibrutinib-treated CLL. On the study more broadly: Among responders, approximately 24 were partial and 2 complete; after median approximately 68 months, about 15 stayed remitted and roughly twelve progressed. Investigators collected response samples after a median roughly 12 months of treatment, range 6 to 36.

The method was immunoSEQ multiplex PCR; TCRdb's version includes in-frame clones alone and lacks a portion of them. The table records about 76,000 clones, roughly 83% of them present only once. A note on this clone: Its antigen is not identified.

The CDR3 consists of 13 residues. V lost 1 base to trimming and J lost 6 bases, with 9 bases between them. Per germline, CDR1 SNHLY and CDR2 FYNNEI. The study, taken as a whole, reports: Progressing patients had sampling times that differed from those of sustained-remission patients. Few clonotypes were public, and these shrank or held steady under treatment.

The chain employs TRBV2 and TRBJ2-5; D call uncertain. The sample consisted of PBMCs, taken after 24 months of ibrutinib treatment. The TCR was taken from a human donor with chronic lymphocytic leukemia. The CDR3 DNA is TGTGCCAGCAGTGAAGGCAGGTACCAGACCCAGTACTTC. It specifies CASSEGRYQTQYF.